These 10 T cell receptor beta chains were sequenced from one sample in a study of technical replicates of blood from a handful of donors. Sequencing was performed with immunoSEQ multiplex PCR; in TCRdb, only in-frame clones are kept and a portion is missing. Here the sample spans more than 65,000 clones, 96% being singletons. Sequenced: T cells isolated from PBMCs. Receptors originate from a human donor in good health.

CDR3 amino acids: CASSERLAGLSYNEQFF. Here the CDR3 DNA reads TGTGCCAGCAGTGAGAGGCTAGCGGGCCTATCCTACAATGAGCAGTTCTTC. This chain uses TRBV2 with TRBJ2-1; 8 bases line up with TRBD2. The CDR3 spans 17 residues. V gave up 3 bases and J gave up 1 base; unmatched junction bases: 8. The germline gives CDR1 SNHLY, CDR2 FYNNEI.

The chain has TRBV7-9 and TRBJ1-1; 10 positions agree with TRBD1. CDR1 and CDR2 from the germline V gene are SEHNR and FQNEAQ (reference sequence). Losses at the gene ends were 3 bases for V and 11 bases for J; bases not matched to a gene: 12. The CDR3 has 15 amino acids. CDR3 bases: TGTGCCAGCAGCTTGCCTACGGGACAGGGGCGCGAGGCTTTCTTT. It encodes CASSLPTGQGREAFF.

The genes are TRBV2 and TRBJ2-7, with D hard to call. The V and J ends lost 6 bases and 0 bases respectively, with 6 bases between them. The germline V gene has CDR1 SNHLY and CDR2 FYNNEI. The CDR3 runs to 12 residues. In DNA, the CDR3 is TGTGCCAGCAGAGACTCCTCCTACGAGCAGTACTTC. Amino acids: CASRDSSYEQYF.

The chain couples TRBV7-3 to TRBJ2-3; 11 nucleotides agree with TRBD2. The CDR3 extends over 14 amino acids. The germline V gene has CDR1 SGHTA and CDR2 FQGTGA. Trimming at V came to 6 bases and at J to 6 bases, leaving 5 bases not matched to a gene. CDR3 loop: CASRLAGGADTQYF. The CDR3 coding sequence is TGTGCCAGCAGATTAGCGGGAGGGGCTGATACGCAGTATTTT.

This chain links TRBV5-5 with TRBJ1-2; TRBD1 agrees at 7 bases. This CDR3 spans 14 amino acids. CDR1 and CDR2 from the germline V gene are SGHKS and YYEKEE (reference sequence). V shed 7 bases and J 7 bases; nucleotides not matched to a gene: 13. CDR3: CASGGTGVSSGYTF. CDR3 bases: TGTGCCAGCGGGGGTACAGGGGTAAGTAGTGGCTACACCTTC.

This sequence joins TRBV6-5 and TRBJ2-7; D possibly corresponds to TRBD2 (5 bases). Germline V gene sequence: CDR1 MNHEY, CDR2 SVGAGI. V gave up 6 bases and J gave up 2 bases, with 11 bases separating them. The CDR3 extends over 13 amino acids. The CDR3 protein is CASREAGTYEQYF. The CDR3 bases are TGTGCCAGCAGGGAGGCAGGAACCTACGAGCAGTACTTC.

The J gene is TRBJ1-1, the V gene TRBV28, with D possibly matching TRBD1 (5 bases). Germline V lookup: CDR1 MDHEN, CDR2 SYDVKM. CDR3 length: 14 amino acids. V lost 7 bases to trimming and J lost 0 bases, with 12 bases between them. The CDR3 nucleotides are TGTGCCAGCAAAACAGGAGTCGTGAACACTGAAGCTTTCTTT. Its translation is CASKTGVVNTEAFF.

The rearrangement joins TRBV29-1 to TRBJ2-2, with D possibly TRBD2 on 5 matching bases. CDR1 is SQVTM, CDR2 ANQGSEA, per germline. Trimming took off 4 bases at V and 4 bases at J, with 10 bases between the two ends. The CDR3 length is 13 residues. The chain's CDR3 is CSVGEGFTGELFF. Written as DNA, the CDR3 is TGCAGCGTTGGTGAGGGATTCACCGGGGAGCTGTTTTTT.

Regarding this clone: The conserved phenylalanine or tryptophan normally closing the CDR3 is absent here, so this likely arose from a read error. V and J are TRBV30 and TRBJ1-3, with a possible D match to TRBD1 (6 bases). V lost 0 bases and J 0 bases, leaving 12 bases between the germline ends. Germline V lookup: CDR1 GTSNPN, CDR2 SVGIG (reference sequence). The CDR3 runs 16 residues. CDR3 nucleotide sequence: TGTGCCTGGAGTGTACCGGGGGGCAGCTCTGGAAACACCATATATCTT. Translated, it gives CAWSVPGGSSGNTIYL.

The chain carries TRBV4-3 and TRBJ2-7; 8 positions match TRBD1. Per the germline V gene, CDR1 is LGHNA and CDR2 is YSLEER. The trim removed 3 bases at V and 2 bases at J, leaving 9 bases unmatched. This CDR3 has 16 amino acids. As DNA, the CDR3 is TGCGCCAGCAGCCAGGATTCGGGACAGGACACCTACGAGCAGTACTTC. Its protein product is CASSQDSGQDTYEQYF.